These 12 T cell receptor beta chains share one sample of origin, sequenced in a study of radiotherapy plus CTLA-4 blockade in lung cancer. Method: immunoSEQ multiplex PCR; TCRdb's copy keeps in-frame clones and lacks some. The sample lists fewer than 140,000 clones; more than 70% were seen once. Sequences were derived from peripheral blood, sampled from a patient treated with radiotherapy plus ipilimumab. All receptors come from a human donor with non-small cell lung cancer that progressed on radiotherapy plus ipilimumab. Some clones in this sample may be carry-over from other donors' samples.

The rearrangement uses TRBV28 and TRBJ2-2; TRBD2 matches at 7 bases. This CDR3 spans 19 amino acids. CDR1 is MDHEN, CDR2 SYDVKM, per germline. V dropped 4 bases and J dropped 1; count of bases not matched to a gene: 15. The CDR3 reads CASSSSPVVVAGNTGELFF. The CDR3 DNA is TGTGCCAGCAGTTCTTCTCCGGTCGTAGTAGCGGGGAACACCGGGGAGCTGTTTTTT.

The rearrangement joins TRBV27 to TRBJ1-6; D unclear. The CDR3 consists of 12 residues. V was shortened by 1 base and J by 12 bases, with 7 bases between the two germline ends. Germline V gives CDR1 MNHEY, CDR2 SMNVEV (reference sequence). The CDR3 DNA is TGTGCCAGCAGTTTATATAATCAACCCCTCCACTTT. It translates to CASSLYNQPLHF.

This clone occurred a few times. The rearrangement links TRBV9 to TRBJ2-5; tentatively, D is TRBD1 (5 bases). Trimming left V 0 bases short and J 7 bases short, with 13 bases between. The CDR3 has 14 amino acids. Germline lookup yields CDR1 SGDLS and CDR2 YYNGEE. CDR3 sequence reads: CASSVGQTAGTQYF. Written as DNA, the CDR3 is TGTGCCAGCAGCGTAGGACAGACGGCCGGGACCCAGTACTTC.

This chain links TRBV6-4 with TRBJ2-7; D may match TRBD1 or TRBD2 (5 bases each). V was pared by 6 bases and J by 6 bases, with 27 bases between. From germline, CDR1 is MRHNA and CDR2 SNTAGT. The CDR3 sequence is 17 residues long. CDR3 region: CASSPGRWDGKGLEQYF. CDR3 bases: TGTGCCAGCAGCCCCGGTCGGTGGGACGGCAAGGGGCTCGAGCAGTACTTC.

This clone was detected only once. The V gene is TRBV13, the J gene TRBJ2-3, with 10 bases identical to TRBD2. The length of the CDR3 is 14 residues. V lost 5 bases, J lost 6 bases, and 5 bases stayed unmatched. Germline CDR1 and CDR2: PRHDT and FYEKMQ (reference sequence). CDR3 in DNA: TGTGCCAGCAGCGCTAGCGGGGGCCGGGATACGCAGTATTTT. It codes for CASSASGGRDTQYF.

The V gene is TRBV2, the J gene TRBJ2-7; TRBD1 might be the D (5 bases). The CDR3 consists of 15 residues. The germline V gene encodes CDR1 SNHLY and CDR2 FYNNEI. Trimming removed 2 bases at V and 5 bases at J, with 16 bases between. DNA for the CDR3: TGTGCCAGCAGTGAAAGGACAAATTTAGTTCACGAGCAGTACTTC. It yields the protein CASSERTNLVHEQYF. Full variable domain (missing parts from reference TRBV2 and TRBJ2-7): EPEVTQTPSHQVTQMGQEVILRCVPISNHLYFYWYRQILGQKVEFLVSFYNNEISEKSEIFDDQFSVERPDGSNFTLKIRSTKLEDSAMYFCASSERTNLVHEQYFGPGTRLTVT.

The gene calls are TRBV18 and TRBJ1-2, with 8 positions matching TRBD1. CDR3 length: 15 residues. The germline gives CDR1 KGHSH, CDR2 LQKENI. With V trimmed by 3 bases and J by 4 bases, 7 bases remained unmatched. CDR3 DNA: TGTGCCAGCTCACCTCCAGACAGGGGTGGCTATGGCTACACCTTC. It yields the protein CASSPPDRGGYGYTF.

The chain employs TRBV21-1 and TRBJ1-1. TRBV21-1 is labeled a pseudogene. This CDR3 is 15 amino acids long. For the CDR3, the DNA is TGTGCCAGCAGCAGTTGGGCAGGTCGGGGAACTGAAGCTTTCTTT. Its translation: CASSSWAGRGTEAFF.

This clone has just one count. The CDR3 nucleotides read TGTGCCAGCAGCTTAATGGGGACAGGGGGAGACGAGCAGTACTTC. Translation gives CASSLMGTGGDEQYF. The V and J genes are TRBV7-9 and TRBJ2-7; TRBD1 agrees at 11 bases. The germline CDR1 and CDR2 sequences are SEHNR and FQNEAQ (reference sequence). With V trimmed by 2 bases and J by 5 bases, 5 bases remained unmatched. The CDR3 spans 15 residues.

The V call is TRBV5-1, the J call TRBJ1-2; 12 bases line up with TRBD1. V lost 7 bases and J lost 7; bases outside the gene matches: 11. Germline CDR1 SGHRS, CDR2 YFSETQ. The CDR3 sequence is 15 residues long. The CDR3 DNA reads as TGCGCCAGCGTATCCGGGACAGGGGGCTTCGGTGGCTACACCTTC. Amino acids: CASVSGTGGFGGYTF.

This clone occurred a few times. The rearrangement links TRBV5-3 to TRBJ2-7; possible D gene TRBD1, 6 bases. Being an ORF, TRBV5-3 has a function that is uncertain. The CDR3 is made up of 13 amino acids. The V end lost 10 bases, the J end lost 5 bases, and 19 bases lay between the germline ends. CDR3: CARPTGGSDEQYF. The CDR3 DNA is TGTGCCCGACCGACAGGAGGCAGCGACGAGCAGTACTTC.

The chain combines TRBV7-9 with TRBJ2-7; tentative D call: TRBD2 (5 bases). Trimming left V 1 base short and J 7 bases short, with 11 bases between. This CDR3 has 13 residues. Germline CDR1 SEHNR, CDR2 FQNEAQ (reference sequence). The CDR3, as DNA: TGTGCCAGCAGCTTAGTATCCCCGGGGGAGCAGTACTTC. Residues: CASSLVSPGEQYF.